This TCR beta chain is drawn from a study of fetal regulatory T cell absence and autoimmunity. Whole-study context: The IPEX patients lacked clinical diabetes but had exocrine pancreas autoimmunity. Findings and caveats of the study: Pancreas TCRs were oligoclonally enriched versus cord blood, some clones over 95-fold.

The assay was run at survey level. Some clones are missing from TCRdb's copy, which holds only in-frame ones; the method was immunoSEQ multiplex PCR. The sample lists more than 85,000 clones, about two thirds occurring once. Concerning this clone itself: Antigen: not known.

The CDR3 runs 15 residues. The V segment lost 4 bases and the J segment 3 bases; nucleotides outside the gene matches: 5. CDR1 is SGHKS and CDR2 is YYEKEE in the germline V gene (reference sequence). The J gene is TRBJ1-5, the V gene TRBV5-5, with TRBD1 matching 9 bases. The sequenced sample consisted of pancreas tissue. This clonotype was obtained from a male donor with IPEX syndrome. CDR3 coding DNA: TGTGCCAGCAGCCCGGGGACAGGGCTCAATCAGCCCCAGCATTTT. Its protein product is CASSPGTGLNQPQHF.